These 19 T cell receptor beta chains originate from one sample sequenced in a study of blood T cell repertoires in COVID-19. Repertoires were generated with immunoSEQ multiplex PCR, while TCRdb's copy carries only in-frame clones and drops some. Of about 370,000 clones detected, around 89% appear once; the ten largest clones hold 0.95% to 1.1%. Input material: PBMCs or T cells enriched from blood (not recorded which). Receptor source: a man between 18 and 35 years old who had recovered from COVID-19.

The CDR3 nucleotides are TGTGCCAGCAGTTTACCCACAGGGAGTGGGACCAATGAGCAGTTCTTC. Translation: CASSLPTGSGTNEQFF. This sequence joins TRBV28 and TRBJ2-1; D perhaps matches TRBD1 (6 bases). CDR1 and CDR2 from the germline V gene are MDHEN and SYDVKM. CDR3 length: 16 residues. V gave up 2 bases and J gave up 6 bases, with 17 bases separating them.

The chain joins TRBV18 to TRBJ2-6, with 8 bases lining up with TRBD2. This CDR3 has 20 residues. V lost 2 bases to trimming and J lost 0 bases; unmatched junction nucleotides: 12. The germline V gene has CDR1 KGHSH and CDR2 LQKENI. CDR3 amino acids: CASSPVRSAGGRSGANVLTF. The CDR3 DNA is TGTGCCAGCTCACCAGTTCGATCCGCGGGAGGTCGCTCTGGGGCCAACGTCCTGACTTTC.

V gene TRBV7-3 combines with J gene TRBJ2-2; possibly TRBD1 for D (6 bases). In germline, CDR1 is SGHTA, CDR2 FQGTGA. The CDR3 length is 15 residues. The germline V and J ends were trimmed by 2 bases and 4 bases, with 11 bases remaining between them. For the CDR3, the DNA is TGTGCCAGCAGCTTATATACAGGGAGCACCGGGGAGCTGTTTTTT. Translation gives CASSLYTGSTGELFF.

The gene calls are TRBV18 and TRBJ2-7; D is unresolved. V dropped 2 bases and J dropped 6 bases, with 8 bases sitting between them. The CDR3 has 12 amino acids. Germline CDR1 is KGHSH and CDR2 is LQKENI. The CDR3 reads CASSPMTGEQYF. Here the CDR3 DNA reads TGTGCCAGCTCACCAATGACGGGCGAGCAGTACTTC.

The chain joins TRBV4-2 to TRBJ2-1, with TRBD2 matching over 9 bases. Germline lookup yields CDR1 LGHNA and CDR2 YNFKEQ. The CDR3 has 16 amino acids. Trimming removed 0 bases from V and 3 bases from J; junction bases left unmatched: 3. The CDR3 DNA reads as TGTGCCAGCAGCCAAGAAATAGCGGGAGACTACAATGAGCAGTTCTTC. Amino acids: CASSQEIAGDYNEQFF.

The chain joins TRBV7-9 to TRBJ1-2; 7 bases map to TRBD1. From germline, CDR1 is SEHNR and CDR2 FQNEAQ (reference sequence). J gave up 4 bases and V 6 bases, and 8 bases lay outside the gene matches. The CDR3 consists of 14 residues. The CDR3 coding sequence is TGTGCCAGCAGATCCGACAGGGTAATCTATGGCTACACCTTC. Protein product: CASRSDRVIYGYTF.

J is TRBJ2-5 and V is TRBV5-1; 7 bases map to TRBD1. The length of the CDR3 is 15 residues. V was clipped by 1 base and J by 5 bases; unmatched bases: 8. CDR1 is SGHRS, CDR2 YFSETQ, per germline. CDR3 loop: CASSLYRGLQETQYF. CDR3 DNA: TGCGCCAGCAGCTTGTATAGGGGGCTCCAGGAGACCCAGTACTTC.

The CDR3 sequence is CASSIGQGIKAFF. CDR3 DNA sequence: TGTGCCAGCAGCATCGGACAGGGGATTAAAGCTTTCTTT. J is TRBJ1-1 and V is TRBV7-9, with 9 bases fitting TRBD1. Germline V gene data show CDR1 as SEHNR and CDR2 as FQNEAQ (reference sequence). J was trimmed by 9 bases and V by 5 bases; bases with no gene match: 7. The CDR3 runs to 13 residues.

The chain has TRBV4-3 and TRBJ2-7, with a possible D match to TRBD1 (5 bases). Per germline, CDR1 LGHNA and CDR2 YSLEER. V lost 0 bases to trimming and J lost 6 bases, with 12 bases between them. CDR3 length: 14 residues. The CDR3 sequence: CASSQDWQGSEQYF. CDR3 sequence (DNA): TGCGCCAGCAGCCAAGATTGGCAGGGTTCCGAGCAGTACTTC.

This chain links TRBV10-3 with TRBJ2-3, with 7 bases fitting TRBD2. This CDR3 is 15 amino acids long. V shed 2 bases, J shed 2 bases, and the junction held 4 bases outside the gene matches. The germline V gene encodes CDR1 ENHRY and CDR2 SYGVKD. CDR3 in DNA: TGTGCCATCAGTGAGCGGGGAGGGGACACAGATACGCAGTATTTT. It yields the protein CAISERGGDTDTQYF.

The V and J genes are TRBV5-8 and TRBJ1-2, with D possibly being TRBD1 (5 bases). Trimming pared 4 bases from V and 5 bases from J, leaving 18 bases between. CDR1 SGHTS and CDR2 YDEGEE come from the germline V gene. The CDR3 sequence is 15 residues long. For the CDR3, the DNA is TGTGCCAGCAGCCCCTGGAGTAACAGGATATATGGCTACACCTTC. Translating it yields CASSPWSNRIYGYTF.

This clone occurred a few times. The CDR3 DNA sequence: TGTGCCAGCAGCTTAGATATGTGGCAGGGGGAGACCCAGTACTTC. Its protein is CASSLDMWQGETQYF. The V gene is TRBV11-2, the J gene TRBJ2-5; possibly TRBD1 for D (6 bases). Between the trimmed V and J ends, which lost 0 bases and 5 bases, there was a span of 13 bases. Germline CDR1 and CDR2: SGHAT and FQNNGV. This CDR3 spans 15 amino acids.

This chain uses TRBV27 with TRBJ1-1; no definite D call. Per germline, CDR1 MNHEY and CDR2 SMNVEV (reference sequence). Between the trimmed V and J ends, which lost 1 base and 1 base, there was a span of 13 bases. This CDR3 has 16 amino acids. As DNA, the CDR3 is TGTGCCAGCAGTTTATTCGCCGGAGGATCGAACACTGAAGCTTTCTTT. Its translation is CASSLFAGGSNTEAFF.

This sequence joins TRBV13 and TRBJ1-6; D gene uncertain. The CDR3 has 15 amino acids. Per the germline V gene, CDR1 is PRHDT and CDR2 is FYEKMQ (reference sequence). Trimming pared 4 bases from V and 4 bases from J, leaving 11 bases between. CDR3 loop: CASSSTGKYNSPLHF. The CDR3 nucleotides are TGTGCCAGCAGCTCGACGGGGAAATATAATTCACCCCTCCACTTT.

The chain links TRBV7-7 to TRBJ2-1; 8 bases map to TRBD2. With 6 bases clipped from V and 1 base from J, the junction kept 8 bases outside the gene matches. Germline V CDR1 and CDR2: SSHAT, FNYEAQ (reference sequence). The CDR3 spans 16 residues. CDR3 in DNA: TGTGCCAGCAGTCGTAGCGGGGCCCTATCCTACAATGAGCAGTTCTTC. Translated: CASSRSGALSYNEQFF. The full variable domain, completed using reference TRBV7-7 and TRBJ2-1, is GAGVSQSPRYKVTKRGQDVTLRCDPISSHATLYWYQQALGQGPEFLTYFNYEAQPDKSGLPSDRFSAERPEGSISTLTIQRTEQRDSAMYRCASSRSGALSYNEQFFGPGTRLTVL.

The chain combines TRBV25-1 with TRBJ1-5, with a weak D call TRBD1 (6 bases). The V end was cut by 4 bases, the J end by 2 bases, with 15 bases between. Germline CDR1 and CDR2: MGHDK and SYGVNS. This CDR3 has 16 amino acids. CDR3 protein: CASSGVAGDGNQPQHF. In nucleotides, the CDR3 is TGTGCCAGCAGTGGTGTGGCAGGGGATGGCAATCAGCCCCAGCATTTT.

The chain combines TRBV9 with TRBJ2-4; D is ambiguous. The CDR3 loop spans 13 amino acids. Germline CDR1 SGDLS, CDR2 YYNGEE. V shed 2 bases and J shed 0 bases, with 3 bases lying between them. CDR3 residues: CASSVLAKNIQYF. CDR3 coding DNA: TGTGCCAGCAGCGTCCTAGCCAAAAACATTCAGTACTTC.

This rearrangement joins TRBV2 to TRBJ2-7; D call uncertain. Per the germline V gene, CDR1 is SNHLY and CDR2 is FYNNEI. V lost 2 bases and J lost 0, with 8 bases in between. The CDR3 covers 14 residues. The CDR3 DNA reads TGTGCCAGCAGTGAAAGAGCTAACTCCTACGAGCAGTACTTC. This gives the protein CASSERANSYEQYF.

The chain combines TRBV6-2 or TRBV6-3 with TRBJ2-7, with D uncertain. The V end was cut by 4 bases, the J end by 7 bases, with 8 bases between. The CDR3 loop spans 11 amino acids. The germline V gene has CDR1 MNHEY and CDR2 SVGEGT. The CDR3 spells CASSSTEEQYF. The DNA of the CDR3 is TGTGCCAGCAGTTCCACGGAGGAGCAGTACTTC.